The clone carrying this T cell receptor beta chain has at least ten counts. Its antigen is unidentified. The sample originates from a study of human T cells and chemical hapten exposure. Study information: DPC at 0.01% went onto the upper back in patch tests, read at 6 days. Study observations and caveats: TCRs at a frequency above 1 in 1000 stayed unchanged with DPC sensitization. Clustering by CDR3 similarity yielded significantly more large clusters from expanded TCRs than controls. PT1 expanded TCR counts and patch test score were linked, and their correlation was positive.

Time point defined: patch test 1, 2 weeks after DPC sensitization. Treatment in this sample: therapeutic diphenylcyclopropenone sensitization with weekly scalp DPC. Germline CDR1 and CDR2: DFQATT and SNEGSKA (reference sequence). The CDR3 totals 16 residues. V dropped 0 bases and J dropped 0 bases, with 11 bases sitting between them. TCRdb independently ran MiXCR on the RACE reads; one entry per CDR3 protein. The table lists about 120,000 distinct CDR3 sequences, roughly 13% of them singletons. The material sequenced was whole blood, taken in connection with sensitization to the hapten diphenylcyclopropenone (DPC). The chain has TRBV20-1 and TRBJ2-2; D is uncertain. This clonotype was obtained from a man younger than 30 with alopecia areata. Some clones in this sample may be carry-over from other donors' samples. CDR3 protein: CSARDPDSSNTGELFF. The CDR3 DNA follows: TGCAGTGCTAGAGATCCAGATAGCTCGAACACCGGGGAGCTGTTTTTT.